The 20 T cell receptor beta chains below were found in one sample sequenced in a study. TCRdb called the 5' RACE reads again in MiXCR, with one record for every CDR3 protein. Counted here are approximately 60,000 distinct CDR3 sequences, about a fifth occurring once; the ten biggest clones make up 3.2%. Cells sorted as Tregs were CD4+, CD25+ and CD127-/low. The sequencing sample was made of tumor-infiltrating Tregs sorted from the breast tumor. The source of these receptors is a female donor with breast cancer.

There are a few counts of this clonotype. The chain joins TRBV5-1 to TRBJ2-3; 8 bases match TRBD1. Germline V gene lookup returns CDR1 SGHRS and CDR2 YFSETQ. The CDR3 consists of 13 residues. The V gene end was trimmed by 0 bases and the J gene end by 14 bases; junction bases not matched to a gene: 8. Written as DNA, the CDR3 is TGCGCCAGCAGCTTGGAGGACAGGGCGTTCATGTATTTT. This sequence encodes CASSLEDRAFMYF.

This clonotype was found a few times. The V and J genes are TRBV5-1 and TRBJ2-5; D remains unclear. Germline loops: CDR1 SGHRS, CDR2 YFSETQ. The V gene lost 6 bases and the J gene lost 0 bases, with 12 bases spanning the gap. The CDR3 is 14 amino acids. The CDR3 here is CASKARADQETQYF. The CDR3 bases are TGCGCCAGCAAGGCCCGGGCAGACCAAGAGACCCAGTACTTC.

The chain is built from TRBV5-1 and TRBJ1-3; the match to TRBD1 covers 7 bases. Per the germline V gene, CDR1 is SGHRS and CDR2 is YFSETQ. The CDR3 has 16 amino acids. V dropped 2 bases and J dropped 0; count of bases not matched to a gene: 5. The CDR3 spells CASSLQGPNSGNTIYF. The DNA for the CDR3 is TGCGCCAGCAGCTTACAGGGGCCCAACTCTGGAAACACCATATATTTT.

The V gene is TRBV24-1, the J gene TRBJ2-1; no clear D gene. V gave up 3 bases and J gave up 3 bases, with 5 bases separating them. Per germline, CDR1 KGHDR and CDR2 SFDVKD. This CDR3 contains 13 residues. The CDR3: CATSDKGYNEQFF. Here the CDR3 DNA reads TGTGCCACCAGTGATAAGGGCTACAATGAGCAGTTCTTC.

This clonotype was seen many times. The rearrangement links TRBV5-1 to TRBJ1-1; a possible D gene is TRBD1 (5 bases). The CDR3 sequence is 15 residues long. Germline CDR1 SGHRS, CDR2 YFSETQ. Trimming shortened V by 2 bases and J by 0 bases, and 11 bases separated the two germline ends. For the CDR3, the DNA is TGCGCCAGCAGCTTCTCCTCGGGGGTGAACACTGAAGCTTTCTTT. This codes for CASSFSSGVNTEAFF.

This clonotype was detected many times. The chain uses TRBV6-2 or TRBV6-3 and TRBJ1-6; tentative D call: TRBD1 (6 bases). Deletions cut 4 bases from V and 3 bases from J, with 7 bases between. Germline CDR1 is MNHEY and CDR2 is SVGEGT. The CDR3 contains 14 residues. The CDR3: CASSWTDYNSPLHF. In DNA form, the CDR3 reads TGTGCCAGCAGTTGGACAGACTATAATTCACCCCTCCACTTT.

The chain is built from TRBV18 and TRBJ1-3; D is unresolved. The CDR3 contains 14 residues. Trimming took off 3 bases at V and 2 bases at J, with 8 bases between the two ends. The germline V gene encodes CDR1 KGHSH and CDR2 LQKENI. As DNA, the CDR3 is TGTGCCAGCTCACCTCCGGAGACTGGAAACACCATATATTTT. Translation gives CASSPPETGNTIYF.

J is TRBJ2-1 and V is TRBV7-3, with a weak D call TRBD2 (6 bases). CDR1 and CDR2 (germline): SGHTA, FQGTGA. This CDR3 comprises 18 residues. The V end was cut by 5 bases, the J end by 0 bases, with 20 bases between. CDR3 coding DNA: TGTGCCAGCAGCCAATCCGGGGGTAGCGGAGGCTCCTACAATGAGCAGTTCTTC. This encodes CASSQSGGSGGSYNEQFF. Full variable domain (missing parts from reference TRBV7-3 and TRBJ2-1): GAGVSQTPSNKVTEKGKYVELRCDPISGHTALYWYRQSLGQGPEFLIYFQGTGAADDSGLPNDRFFAVRPEGSVSTLKIQRTERGDSAVYLCASSQSGGSGGSYNEQFFGPGTRLTVL.

The chain has TRBV28 and TRBJ1-2; tentatively, D is TRBD1 (5 bases). The CDR3 extends over 14 amino acids. Per germline, CDR1 MDHEN and CDR2 SYDVKM. Trimming removed 4 bases from V and 0 bases from J, with 9 bases in between. CDR3 nucleotides: TGTGCCAGCAGTTCCCGGGACCCTAACTATGGCTACACCTTC. As protein: CASSSRDPNYGYTF.

The chain combines TRBV9 with TRBJ1-2; TRBD1 is a possible D gene (5 bases). Germline lookup yields CDR1 SGDLS and CDR2 YYNGEE. V was clipped by 7 bases and J by 8 bases, with 18 bases between them. There are 13 residues in the CDR3. CDR3 DNA: TGTGCCAGCTACCGAGACAGTCCGGGGGGCTACACCTTC. It encodes CASYRDSPGGYTF.

The J gene is TRBJ1-2, the V gene TRBV29-1; D not resolved. This CDR3 comprises 13 residues. Trimming pared 7 bases from V and 4 bases from J, leaving 16 bases between. Germline V gene data show CDR1 as SQVTM and CDR2 as ANQGSEA. The CDR3 region has the DNA TGCAGCGGTACCGGGATAGACGGCTATGGCTACACCTTC. It yields the protein CSGTGIDGYGYTF.

As for this clonotype: One base away lies a much larger clone, so this may be a sequencing read error. The chain links TRBV4-1 to TRBJ1-1; TRBD1 matches at 9 bases. The germline CDR1 and CDR2 sequences are MGHRA and YSYEKL. The CDR3 has 16 amino acids. V lost 6 bases, J lost 4 bases, and 12 bases stayed unmatched. The CDR3 protein is CASRPTDRGVGTEAFF. The CDR3 nucleotides read TGCGCCAGCAGGCCGACGGACAGGGGTGTGGGCACTGAAGCTTTCTTT.

This clonotype turned up a few times. One junction end does not reproduce the germline sequence, and a read error may be involved. The CDR3 here is CATSRDWDTEAFF. The CDR3 nucleotides read TGTGCCACCAGCAGAGATTGGGACACCGAAGCTTTCTTT. This chain links TRBV15 with TRBJ1-1; maybe TRBD1 (6 bases). From germline, CDR1 is LNHNV and CDR2 YYDKDF (reference sequence). This CDR3 contains 13 residues. The full variable domain, its missing parts supplied by reference TRBV15 and TRBJ1-1, is DAMVIQNPRYQVTQFGKPVTLSCSQTLNHNVMYWYQQKSSQAPKLLFHYYDKDFNNEADTPDNFQSRRPNTSFCFLDIRSPGLGDTAMYLCATSRDWDTEAFFGQGTRLTVV.

The chain carries TRBV6-1 and TRBJ2-4; D remains ambiguous. V was clipped by 4 bases and J by 1 base, with 5 bases between them. The CDR3 runs 13 residues. CDR1 is MNHNS, CDR2 SASEGT, per germline. In DNA, the CDR3 is TGTGCCAGCAGTGTCAGTGCCAAAAACATTCAGTACTTC. Its protein is CASSVSAKNIQYF.

This clonotype was detected a few times. The V and J genes are TRBV29-1 and TRBJ1-1; D gene ambiguous. The CDR3 runs to 14 residues. The germline V gene encodes CDR1 SQVTM and CDR2 ANQGSEA. With 7 bases removed from V and 5 bases from J, the gap between germline ends came to 20 bases. This CDR3 reads CSGSTGFVGTEAFF. The CDR3 DNA sequence: TGCAGCGGATCGACGGGCTTTGTTGGGACTGAAGCTTTCTTT.

The sample holds a few counts of this clonotype. In nucleotides, the CDR3 is TGTGCCAGCAGCCCGAGGACTAGCGGTTCCTACGAGCAGTACTTC. Its protein product is CASSPRTSGSYEQYF. This chain connects TRBV7-9 to TRBJ2-7; the match to TRBD2 covers 10 bases. Germline CDR1 is SEHNR and CDR2 is FQNEAQ (reference sequence). The V gene end was trimmed by 5 bases and the J gene end by 1 base; junction bases not matched to a gene: 5. The CDR3 is made up of 15 amino acids.

The genes are TRBV12-3 or TRBV12-4 and TRBJ1-5; D possibly corresponds to TRBD1 (5 bases). This CDR3 region has 13 residues. Trimming removed 7 bases from V and 7 bases from J, with 14 bases in between. CDR3 coding DNA: TGTGCCAGCACCCGGAGAGGGGACCAGCCCCAGCATTTT. It is translated as CASTRRGDQPQHF.

J is TRBJ2-7 and V is TRBV28; D possibly corresponds to TRBD2 (5 bases). V was clipped by 2 bases and J by 7 bases, with 6 bases between them. Germline CDR1 reads MDHEN; CDR2 reads SYDVKM. The CDR3 spans 11 residues. The CDR3: CASSLRREQYF. CDR3 nucleotides: TGTGCCAGCAGTTTAAGGAGGGAGCAGTACTTC.

The J gene is TRBJ2-3, the V gene TRBV11-2; 9 bases map to TRBD2. Per the germline V gene, CDR1 is SGHAT and CDR2 is FQNNGV. The length of the CDR3 is 15 residues. V gave up 1 base and J gave up 4 bases; unmatched junction bases: 3. As DNA, the CDR3 is TGTGCCAGCAGCTTAGTAGCGGGGGCTGCAGATACGCAGTATTTT. It is translated as CASSLVAGAADTQYF.

This clonotype was observed at least ten times. V and J are TRBV4-1 and TRBJ2-1, with D unresolved. CDR3 size: 17 residues. Trimming left V 4 bases short and J 0 bases short, with 16 bases between. Germline CDR1 MGHRA, CDR2 YSYEKL. The CDR3 reads CASSRDALAVSYNEQFF. The CDR3, as DNA: TGCGCCAGCAGCCGCGACGCCTTGGCTGTCTCCTACAATGAGCAGTTCTTC.